This T cell receptor beta chain was observed in a study of Ad26.COV2.S vaccination and SARS-CoV-2 variants. General study findings and limits: Considerable breadth of spike-specific CD8+ and CD4+ T cell responses has reportedly been documented following vaccination. Among vaccine recipients, spike-specific TCR breadth exceeded that of placebo recipients.

Germline-derived CDR1 and CDR2 are SNHLY and FYNNEI. Trimming stripped 6 bases from V and 6 bases from J, with 8 bases between. The CDR3 totals 11 residues. Profiling relied on immunoSEQ multiplex PCR, and the TCRdb table lists in-frame clones only, not all of them. The repertoire consists of 250,000 to 300,000 clones, with around 87% occurring once and the leading ten covering roughly 3.5%. Specified treatment: 19 received Ad26.COV2.S at low or high dose, single or two shots; several received placebo; per-sample allocation not given. Sample collection was performed on day 63 after the first vaccine or placebo injection. Aged 18-55 years, donor was enrolled in Boston in 2020. A remark on this clone: Its specificity is unknown.

Material: peripheral blood, obtained in a trial of Ad26.COV2.S vaccine versus placebo. The V call is TRBV2, the J call TRBJ1-2; D not resolved. The sequence derives from a person aged 18 to 65 who received the Ad26.COV2.S COVID-19 vaccine or a placebo. The CDR3 spells CASREIDGYTF. The DNA for the CDR3 is TGTGCCAGCAGGGAGATAGATGGCTACACCTTC.